The present TCR beta chain was sequenced within a study of blood T cell repertoires in COVID-19. About the research overall: Donors in the United States, Italy and Spain gave samples during acute or convalescent COVID-19. In each case, the material was cDNA or gDNA derived from T cells, B-cell-depleted T cells, or PBMCs.

Only a few counts were recorded for this clone. Germline-derived CDR1 and CDR2 are SGHTA and FQGNSA. The CDR3 has 14 amino acids. The ends were cut back, 2 bases at V and 2 bases at J, with 10 bases in the middle. Authors' methods: Using reference gene primer amplification, nucleated cell counts were estimated. Repertoires were generated with immunoSEQ multiplex PCR, while TCRdb's copy carries only in-frame clones and drops some. That table is the source of V, J and clone size, and D and trimming were worked out from the DNA. The sample lists roughly 16,000 clones, about 80% occurring once. The TCR originated in a man aged 65-85 years with active or convalescent COVID-19. The rearrangement uses TRBV7-2 and TRBJ2-7; D is ambiguous. Sequenced material: peripheral blood. Here the CDR3 reads CASSLSSAAYEQYF. DNA for the CDR3: TGTGCCAGCAGCTTAAGTTCGGCGGCCTACGAGCAGTACTTC.